This TCR beta chain is from a study of T cells after yellow fever vaccination. TCRdb passed the 5' RACE reads through MiXCR, listing each CDR3 protein once. The data contain about 340,000 distinct CDR3 sequences, around 4.1% of them singletons. Per germline, CDR1 MNHEY and CDR2 SVGAGI. This CDR3 has 17 residues. The V and J ends lost 5 bases and 11 bases respectively, with 30 bases between them. The receptor was isolated from a man aged 18 to 29 who received the YFV17D yellow fever vaccine. The sequencing used PBMCs, collected 5 days after the yellow fever booster vaccination. The chain employs TRBV6-5 and TRBJ1-1; the D gene is possibly TRBD1 (6 bases). The chain's CDR3 is CASSLRWSGGYSTGAFF. For the CDR3, the DNA is TGTGCCAGCAGTCTCCGATGGTCTGGGGGCTATTCCACCGGTGCTTTCTTT.